Presented here are 19 T cell receptor beta chains from one specimen sequenced in a study of blood T cells in healthy people across ages. It was with a sample-barcoded 5' primer and a J-beta primer mix that a second PCR of about 6 to 12 cycles was run. TCRdb fed the 5' RACE reads into MiXCR, producing one record per CDR3 protein. Here the sample spans 870,000 or so distinct CDR3 sequences, 25% to 35% being singletons. Sequencing was carried out using blood. The source of these receptors is a woman at least 80 years old in good health.

The V gene is TRBV5-1, the J gene TRBJ2-3; perhaps TRBD2 as D (6 bases). This CDR3 region has 16 residues. CDR1 and CDR2 from the germline V gene are SGHRS and YFSETQ. Between the trimmed V and J ends, which lost 4 bases and 2 bases, there was a span of 17 bases. The CDR3 loop reads CASSPEGRPSTDTQYF. In DNA, the CDR3 is TGCGCCAGCAGCCCGGAGGGCAGGCCTTCCACAGATACGCAGTATTTT.

In this sample, this clonotype turned up many times. This CDR3 reads CASSLNTGGADTQYF. CDR3 nucleotide sequence: TGCGCCAGCAGCTTAAATACAGGGGGGGCAGATACGCAGTATTTT. The V call is TRBV5-1, the J call TRBJ2-3, with D perhaps TRBD1 (8 bases). Trimming stripped 2 bases from V and 4 bases from J, with 14 bases between. The CDR3 sequence is 15 residues long. CDR1 and CDR2 from the germline V gene are SGHRS and YFSETQ.

The chain employs TRBV5-1 and TRBJ2-1; D is unresolved. The V gene's germline CDR1 is SGHRS and CDR2 YFSETQ. Between the trimmed V and J ends, which lost 5 bases and 0 bases, there was a span of 12 bases. The CDR3 has 15 amino acids. CDR3 sequence (DNA): TGCGCCAGCAGGATTACAGACAACTCCTACAATGAGCAGTTCTTC. Its protein is CASRITDNSYNEQFF.

This clonotype was found many times. The chain joins TRBV5-1 to TRBJ2-1; D is possibly TRBD2 (6 bases). Trimming took 2 bases from V and 9 from J, leaving 15 bases between them. Germline CDR1 reads SGHRS; CDR2 reads YFSETQ. This CDR3 comprises 14 residues. CDR3 in DNA: TGCGCCAGCAGCTTAGGCGGGGCCCAGGGTGAGCAGTTCTTC. Translated: CASSLGGAQGEQFF.

In this sample, this clonotype turned up once. Just one base apart from a much larger clone, this may be a read error. The CDR3 DNA follows: TGTGCCAGCCGGGACTCCAGCAGGGGGGAGCAGTTCTTC. Its translation is CASRDSSRGEQFF. This sequence joins TRBV6-2 or TRBV6-3 and TRBJ2-1; TRBD1 is a possible D gene (7 bases). The CDR3 has 13 residues. V lost 8 bases and J lost 10, with 18 bases in between. The V gene's germline CDR1 is MNHEY and CDR2 SVGEGT.

This clonotype was observed a handful of times. This may be a read error: a much more frequent sequence differs by one nucleotide. The chain is built from TRBV12-3 or TRBV12-4 and TRBJ2-7, with TRBD1 matching 8 bases. CDR3 length equals 13 residues. J lost 3 bases, V lost 6 bases, and 4 bases had no gene match. The DNA of the CDR3 is TGTGCCAGCAGAGGACAGGGATGCTACGAGCAGTACTTC. Translating gives CASRGQGCYEQYF.

This clonotype came up a few times. V and J are TRBV27 and TRBJ1-6; D uncertain. Trimming removed 6 bases at V and 0 bases at J, with 6 bases between. The CDR3 sequence is 14 residues long. Germline V gene lookup returns CDR1 MNHEY and CDR2 SMNVEV (reference sequence). In DNA, the CDR3 is TGTGCCAGCAGATCGGACTCCTATAATTCACCCCTCCACTTT. Protein: CASRSDSYNSPLHF.

As to this clonotype: A junction boundary mismatches the germline segment, possibly from a read error. The V gene is TRBV7-2, the J gene TRBJ2-1; no firm D call. Germline V gene data show CDR1 as SGHTA and CDR2 as FQGNSA. The CDR3 spans 12 residues. The CDR3 region is CVSSLPYNEQFF. DNA for the CDR3: TGTGTCAGCAGCTTACCGTACAATGAGCAGTTCTTC.

The V gene is TRBV7-9, the J gene TRBJ1-5; tentatively, D is TRBD1 (6 bases). From germline, CDR1 is SEHNR and CDR2 FQNEAQ (reference sequence). The CDR3 spans 14 residues. Trimming shortened V by 5 bases and J by 7 bases, and 15 bases separated the two germline ends. The chain's CDR3 is CASSEVGGEQPQHF. The CDR3 DNA reads TGTGCCAGCAGCGAGGTCGGGGGCGAACAGCCCCAGCATTTT.

About this clonotype itself: One base away lies a much larger clone, so this may be a sequencing read error. V and J are TRBV20-1 and TRBJ2-1; 7 positions agree with TRBD2. The J call could be wrong; TRBJ2-7 is a better fit for the DNA end. Per the germline V gene, CDR1 is DFQATT and CDR2 is SNEGSKA (reference sequence). The CDR3 runs to 15 residues. For the CDR3, the DNA is TGCAGTGCTAACCCCCAGAGCGGGACCTACAATGAGCAGTACTTC. Protein sequence: CSANPQSGTYNEQYF.

This clonotype has a count of ten or more. The chain carries TRBV20-1 and TRBJ2-3, with D uncertain. This CDR3 contains 12 residues. V lost 6 bases, J lost 4 bases, and 11 bases lay in between. Germline CDR1 reads DFQATT; CDR2 reads SNEGSKA (reference sequence). The CDR3 nucleotides read TGCAGTGCCGGCACCAGAGCAGATACGCAGTATTTT. This encodes CSAGTRADTQYF.

There are many counts of this clonotype. The CDR3 DNA is TGTGCCAGCAGTTTTCAGGAAAGCTCCTACAATGAGCAGTTCTTC. This codes for CASSFQESSYNEQFF. The chain joins TRBV6-5 to TRBJ2-1; D unclear. CDR1 and CDR2 (germline): MNHEY, SVGAGI. The CDR3 runs 15 residues. Trimming stripped 4 bases from V and 0 bases from J, with 10 bases between.

The CDR3 region is CSARDWNSEKLFF. The CDR3 DNA is TGCAGTGCTAGAGATTGGAACTCTGAAAAACTGTTTTTT. The chain employs TRBV20-1 and TRBJ1-4; D remains unclear. The CDR3 has 13 amino acids. The V gene lost 0 bases and the J gene lost 7 bases, with 9 bases spanning the gap. Germline V gene sequence: CDR1 DFQATT, CDR2 SNEGSKA (reference sequence).

This clonotype is a singleton in its sample. Just one base apart from a much larger clone, this may be a read error. This chain joins TRBV5-1 and TRBJ2-6; D uncertain. This CDR3 has 15 amino acids. The germline gives CDR1 SGHRS, CDR2 YFSETQ. The V and J ends lost 7 bases and 4 bases respectively, with 15 bases between them. CDR3 loop: CASGSDTSGANVLTF. Here the CDR3 DNA reads TGCGCCAGCGGCTCGGATACCTCGGGGGCCAACGTCCTGACTTTC.

A remark on this clonotype: One base away lies a much larger clone, so this may be a sequencing read error. The chain carries TRBV6-5 and TRBJ1-5; the match to TRBD1 covers 8 bases. Germline CDR1 is MNHEY and CDR2 is SVGAGI. This CDR3 region has 17 residues. Here the CDR3 DNA reads TGTGCCAGCAGTTACAATATTCCAGGGGGCGGCAATCAGCCCCAGCTTTTT. This codes for CASSYNIPGGGNQPQLF.

This clonotype has at least ten counts. The rearrangement links TRBV7-9 to TRBJ2-1, with a weak D call TRBD2 (6 bases). Germline CDR1 is SEHNR and CDR2 is FQNEAQ (reference sequence). V lost 1 base and J 6 bases, leaving 10 bases between the germline ends. The CDR3 runs to 14 residues. CDR3 amino acids: CASSLDIGGNEQFF. The DNA of the CDR3 is TGTGCCAGCAGCTTAGATATCGGGGGCAATGAGCAGTTCTTC. The variable domain in full, with the rest retrieved from reference TRBV7-9 and TRBJ2-1, is DTGVSQNPRHKITKRGQNVTFRCDPISEHNRLYWYRQTLGQGPEFLTYFQNEAQLEKSRLLSDRFSAERPKGSFSTLEIQRTEQGDSAMYLCASSLDIGGNEQFFGPGTRLTVL.

The sample holds many counts of this clonotype. CDR3 residues: CASEYNEQFF. The DNA for the CDR3 is TGTGCCAGCGAATACAATGAGCAGTTCTTC. The V call is TRBV25-1, the J call TRBJ2-1; the D is unclear. Trimming took off 8 bases at V and 4 bases at J, with 3 bases between the two ends. Germline V gene sequence: CDR1 MGHDK, CDR2 SYGVNS. The CDR3 loop spans 10 amino acids.

This clonotype showed up many times. The genes are TRBV2 and TRBJ2-5; D might be TRBD2 (7 bases). The CDR3 has 21 residues. Looked up from germline, CDR1 is SNHLY and CDR2 is FYNNEI. With 2 bases removed from V and 2 bases from J, the gap between germline ends came to 30 bases. CDR3 nucleotides: TGTGCCAGCAGTGAACAGTTTGGGAGGTCGCGGGGGCAAAATTCTCAAGAGACCCAGTACTTC. This codes for CASSEQFGRSRGQNSQETQYF. Supplemented by reference TRBV2 and TRBJ2-5, the full variable domain reads EPEVTQTPSHQVTQMGQEVILRCVPISNHLYFYWYRQILGQKVEFLVSFYNNEISEKSEIFDDQFSVERPDGSNFTLKIRSTKLEDSAMYFCASSEQFGRSRGQNSQETQYFGPGTRLLVL.

The rearrangement links TRBV19 to TRBJ1-1, with 9 positions matching TRBD1. CDR1 is LNHDA and CDR2 is SQIVND in the germline V gene (reference sequence). Losses at the gene ends were 4 bases for V and 4 bases for J; bases not matched to a gene: 7. CDR3 length: 15 amino acids. The CDR3 loop is CASSRGDRVSTEAFF. The CDR3, as DNA: TGTGCCAGTAGTAGGGGGGACAGGGTAAGCACTGAAGCTTTCTTT.